This T cell receptor beta chain was profiled in a study of blood T cell repertoires in COVID-19. Study in general: COVID-19 samples, acute and convalescent, were from the United States, Italy and Spain. Sources were T cells, B-cell-depleted T cells, or PBMCs; the material itself was cDNA or gDNA.

Germline-derived CDR1 and CDR2 are KGHDR and SFDVKD. After removal of 8 bases from V and 3 bases from J, the junction contained 6 bases not matched to a gene. The CDR3 has 14 amino acids. In the original processing: From reference gene primer amplification, estimates of nucleated cell counts were derived. Repertoires were generated with immunoSEQ multiplex PCR, while TCRdb's copy carries only in-frame clones and drops some. That table is the source of V, J and clone size, and D and trimming were worked out from the DNA. The sample has 85,000 to 95,000 clones, under 95% seen once. The sample comprised peripheral blood. The receptor's source is a woman between 45 and 65 years old in a cohort sampled during active COVID-19. The rearrangement joins TRBV24-1 to TRBJ1-5, with 7 bases matching TRBD1. The CDR3 loop is CATTLGQPNQPQHF. The CDR3 nucleotides read TGTGCCACCACACTGGGACAGCCCAATCAGCCCCAGCATTTT.